This TCR beta chain was documented in a study of identical twins (dated by TCRdb to about 2016). Some background on the complete study: The study deep-sequenced TCR alpha and beta repertoires from monozygotic twins, unrelated adults of various ages and cord blood to test whether fetal clonotypes persist. Replicate twin experiments were performed at different times using different library preparation protocols to rule out contamination. Study-wide findings and limitations: In beta out-of-frame sequences, excess twin sharing was weaker, because having fewer shared sequences lowered the signal-to-noise ratio. Recombination models systematically underestimated out-of-frame TCR alpha sharing in monozygotic twins but agreed with sharing between unrelated individuals. Abundant cord blood beta clonotypes had fewer insertions, young adult naive repertoires showed a similar but weaker trend, and memory repertoires showed no such trend. Invariant T cells such as MAIT and iNKT could partly confound zero-insertion analyses, though diverse VJ usage argued against this for most clonotypes. Compared with coincidental sharing between unrelated individuals, an excess of low generation-probability sequences was observed among out-of-frame TCR alpha sequences shared between twins. Because the same donors could not be followed over many years, the conclusions depended on cross-sectional statistical analysis.

In its sample, this clonotype was seen a few times. Its antigen has not been determined. Base quality data are lacking; no much larger clone is found one base away. Library generation was performed with 5' RACE. Sequenced on an Illumina HiSeq 2000. Template switching introduced a universal primer binding site; the final cDNA contained a unique molecular identifier, enabling accurate counting of TCR cDNA molecules. First-strand cDNA for TCR alpha and beta chains was synthesized from specific primers in the conserved constant-segment region. Each cDNA library was double barcoded, with a SMART-Mk sample barcode plus Illumina barcodes, to control for contamination. TruSeq adapter sequences and Illumina sample barcodes were added in two successive PCR steps. Sequencing of the TCR alpha and beta cDNA libraries was done on the Illumina HiSeq platform using custom primers. On the study's bioinformatics: Raw reads were processed with MiGEC to extract unique molecular identifiers, and MiXCR was used to determine CDR3 positions. Recombination models were inferred per individual with the repgenHMM and IGoR tools using an EM algorithm. The tcR package in R was used for shared clonotype analysis, with sharing normalized by the product of cloneset sizes. To study raw recombination free of thymic and clonal selection effects, out-of-frame nonproductive sequences were analyzed. TCRdb trimmed public reads at Q25 via fastp, called clones via MiXCR and kept in-frame beta chains. CDR3 protein duplicates are merged, each entry listing the most common genes and DNA. The authors' filters were not applied to this entry. This sample holds 500,000 or so distinct CDR3 sequences; approximately 15% were observed only once. Approximately 0.98% of the sample lies in the top ten.

All donors were healthy Caucasians. The twin cohort comprised three pairs of female monozygotic twins, all aged roughly 18 to 29 years. Positive isolation kits from Invitrogen were used to isolate CD4+ and CD8+ T cell populations. Germline trimming: 5 bases from V, 4 bases from J; junction bases outside gene matches: 8. Including cysteine and phenylalanine, the CDR3 has 17 amino acids. The sequence is cut down to CDR3 DNA, 51 bases in frame from base 1. These data are also associated with another study on yellow fever vaccine responses in identical twins. The second paper states: The authors reported that the T cell response to vaccination in identical twins appeared partly convergent and partly personalized. Focusing on identical twins, the study followed the T cell clones that responded to the vaccine, and did so with precision.

Specimen: CD4+ T cells sorted from blood. This sequence uses TRBV12-3 or TRBV12-4 and TRBJ2-2; 12 middle bases align to TRBD2. The origin of this receptor is a young woman in good health. The DNA is TGTGCCAGCAGTATCACTAGCGGGAGGCCTTCCACCGGGGAGCTGTTTTTT. It encodes CASSITSGRPSTGELFF.